This T cell receptor (beta chain) appears in the sequencing data of a study of blood T cell repertoires in COVID-19. Study-level information: Acute and convalescent COVID-19 samples came from the United States, Italy and Spain. T cells, B-cell-depleted T cells, or PBMCs supplied cDNA or gDNA.

There are a few counts of this clone. In the authors' workflow: Estimation of nucleated cell counts was performed using reference gene primer amplification. The repertoire was sequenced with immunoSEQ multiplex PCR; TCRdb's copy has only in-frame clones and lacks some. The D gene and trimming were derived from the DNA, and the V and J assignments and clone size from that table. This table has about 480,000 clones, roughly nine tenths appearing once. The Seattle site enrolled patients during active infection and followed them longitudinally. V lost 4 bases to trimming and J lost 8 bases, with 23 bases between them. The germline V gene has CDR1 LGHDT and CDR2 YNNKEL (reference sequence). This CDR3 has 16 amino acids.

This receptor was obtained from a young man with COVID-19, enrolled during active disease. The chain couples TRBV3-1 (or the pseudogene TRBV3-2) to TRBJ1-1, with D hard to call. The sequencing input was peripheral blood. CDR3 loop: CASSPPGGPQVVEAFF. CDR3 nucleotide sequence: TGTGCCAGCAGCCCTCCCGGAGGGCCCCAAGTAGTAGAAGCTTTCTTT.